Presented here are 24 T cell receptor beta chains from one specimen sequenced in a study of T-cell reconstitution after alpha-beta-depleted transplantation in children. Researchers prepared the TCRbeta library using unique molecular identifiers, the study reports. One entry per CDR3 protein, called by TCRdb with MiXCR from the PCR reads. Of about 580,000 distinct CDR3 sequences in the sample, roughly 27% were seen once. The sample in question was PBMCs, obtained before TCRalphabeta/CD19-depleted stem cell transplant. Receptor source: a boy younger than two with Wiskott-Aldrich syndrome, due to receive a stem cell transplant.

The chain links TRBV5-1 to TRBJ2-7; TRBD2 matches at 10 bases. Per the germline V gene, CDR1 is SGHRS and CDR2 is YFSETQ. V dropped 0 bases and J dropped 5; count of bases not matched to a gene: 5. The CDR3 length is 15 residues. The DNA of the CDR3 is TGCGCCAGCAGCTTGGCCGAAACTAGCGGGAACGAGCAGTACTTC. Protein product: CASSLAETSGNEQYF.

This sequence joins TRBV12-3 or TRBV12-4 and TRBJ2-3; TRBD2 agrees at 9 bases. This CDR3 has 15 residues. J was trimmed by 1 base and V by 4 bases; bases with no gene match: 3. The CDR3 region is CASSSWTSGTDTQYF. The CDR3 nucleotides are TGTGCCAGCAGTTCATGGACTAGCGGCACAGATACGCAGTATTTT.

For the CDR3, the DNA is TGTGCCAGCAGAACCCGGGGAGGGGATCAGCCCCAGCATTTT. This translates into CASRTRGGDQPQHF. The chain recombines TRBV12-3 or TRBV12-4 with TRBJ1-5, with D possibly matching TRBD1 (5 bases). Trimming pared 6 bases from V and 5 bases from J, leaving 14 bases between. This CDR3 region has 14 residues.

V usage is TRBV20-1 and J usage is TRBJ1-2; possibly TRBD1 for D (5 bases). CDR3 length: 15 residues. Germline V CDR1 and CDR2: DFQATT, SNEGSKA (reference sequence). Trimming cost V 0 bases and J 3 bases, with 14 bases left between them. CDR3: CSARDPGMEYYGYTF. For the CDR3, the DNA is TGCAGTGCTAGAGATCCAGGGATGGAGTACTATGGCTACACCTTC.

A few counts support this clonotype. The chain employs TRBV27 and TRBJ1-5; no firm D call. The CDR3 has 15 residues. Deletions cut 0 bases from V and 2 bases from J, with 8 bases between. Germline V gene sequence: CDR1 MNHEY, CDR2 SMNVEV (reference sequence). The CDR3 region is CASSLSVGGNQPQHF. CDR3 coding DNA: TGTGCCAGCAGTTTATCGGTCGGGGGCAATCAGCCCCAGCATTTT.

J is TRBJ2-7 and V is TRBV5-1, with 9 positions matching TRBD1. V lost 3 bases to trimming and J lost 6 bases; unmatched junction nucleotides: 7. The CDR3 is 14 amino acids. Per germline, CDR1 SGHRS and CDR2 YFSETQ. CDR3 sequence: CASSSGTGRLEQYF. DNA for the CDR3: TGCGCCAGCAGCTCCGGGACAGGGAGGCTCGAGCAGTACTTC.

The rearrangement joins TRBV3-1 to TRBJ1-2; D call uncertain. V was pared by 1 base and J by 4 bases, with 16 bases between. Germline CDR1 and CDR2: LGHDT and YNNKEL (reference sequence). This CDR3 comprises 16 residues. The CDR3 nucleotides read TGTGCCAGCAGCCAAGTCGATGGAGGGAGAACCTATGGCTACACCTTC. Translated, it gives CASSQVDGGRTYGYTF.

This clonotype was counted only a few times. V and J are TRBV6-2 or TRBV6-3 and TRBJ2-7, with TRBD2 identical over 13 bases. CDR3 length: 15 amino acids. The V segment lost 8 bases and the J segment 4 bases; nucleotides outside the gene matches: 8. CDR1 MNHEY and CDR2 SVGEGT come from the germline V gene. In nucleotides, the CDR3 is TGTGCCAGCGGGAAACTAGCGGGAGGGGGATACGAGCAGTACTTC. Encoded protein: CASGKLAGGGYEQYF.

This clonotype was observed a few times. CDR3 in amino acids: CSTDRGLVNEQFF. CDR3 nucleotide sequence: TGCAGCACCGACAGGGGGCTAGTCAATGAGCAGTTCTTC. The rearrangement uses TRBV29-1 and TRBJ2-1; 10 positions match TRBD1. Germline CDR1 is SQVTM and CDR2 is ANQGSEA. With V trimmed by 8 bases and J by 6 bases, 7 bases remained unmatched. CDR3 length: 13 residues.

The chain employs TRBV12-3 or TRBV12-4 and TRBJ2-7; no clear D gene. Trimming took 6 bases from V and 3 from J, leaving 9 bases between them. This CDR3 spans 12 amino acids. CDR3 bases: TGTGCCAGCAGCTTTCGGTTCTACGAGCAGTACTTC. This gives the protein CASSFRFYEQYF.

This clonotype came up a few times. CDR3 bases: TGTGCCAGCAGTGAATATGCAGGGGTGGTGACTGAAGCTTTCTTT. This gives the protein CASSEYAGVVTEAFF. The chain recombines TRBV6-1 with TRBJ1-1; perhaps TRBD1 as D (6 bases). The germline V gene encodes CDR1 MNHNS and CDR2 SASEGT. V was clipped by 2 bases and J by 5 bases, with 15 bases between them. The CDR3 is made up of 15 amino acids.

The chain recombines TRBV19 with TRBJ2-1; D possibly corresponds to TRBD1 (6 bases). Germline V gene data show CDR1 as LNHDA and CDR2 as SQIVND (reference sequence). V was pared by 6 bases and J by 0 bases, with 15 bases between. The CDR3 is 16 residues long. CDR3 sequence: CASSRWTVSSYNEQFF. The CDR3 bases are TGTGCCAGTAGCCGCTGGACAGTCAGCTCCTACAATGAGCAGTTCTTC. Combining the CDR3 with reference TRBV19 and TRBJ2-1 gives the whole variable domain DGGITQSPKYLFRKEGQNVTLSCEQNLNHDAMYWYRQDPGQGLRLIYYSQIVNDFQKGDIAEGYSVSREKKESFPLTVTSAQKNPTAFYLCASSRWTVSSYNEQFFGPGTRLTVL.

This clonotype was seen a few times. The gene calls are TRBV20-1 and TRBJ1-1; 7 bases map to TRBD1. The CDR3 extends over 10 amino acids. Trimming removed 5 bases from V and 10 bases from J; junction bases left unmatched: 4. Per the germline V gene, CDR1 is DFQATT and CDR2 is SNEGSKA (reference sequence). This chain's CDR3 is CSAGRDRAFF. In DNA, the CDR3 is TGCAGTGCTGGCCGGGACAGAGCTTTCTTT.

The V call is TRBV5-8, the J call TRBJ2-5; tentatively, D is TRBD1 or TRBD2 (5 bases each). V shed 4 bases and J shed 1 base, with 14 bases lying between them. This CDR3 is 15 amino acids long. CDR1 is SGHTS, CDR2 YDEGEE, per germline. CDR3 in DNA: TGTGCCAGCAGCCCCACCGGGACCATCCAAGAGACCCAGTACTTC. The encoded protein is CASSPTGTIQETQYF.

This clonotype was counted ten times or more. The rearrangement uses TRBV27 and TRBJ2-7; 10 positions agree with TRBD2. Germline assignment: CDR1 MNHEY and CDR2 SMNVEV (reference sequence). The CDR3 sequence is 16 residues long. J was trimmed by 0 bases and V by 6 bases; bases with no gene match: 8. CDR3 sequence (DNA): TGTGCCAGCAGAGGAGCAGCGGGAGGGAGCTCCTACGAGCAGTACTTC. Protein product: CASRGAAGGSSYEQYF.

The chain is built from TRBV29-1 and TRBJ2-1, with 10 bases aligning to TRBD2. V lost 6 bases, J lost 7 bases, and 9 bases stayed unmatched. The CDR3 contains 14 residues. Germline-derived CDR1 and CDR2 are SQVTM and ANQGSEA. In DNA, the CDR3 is TGCAGCGTGCATCTAGCGGGAGTAGGGAATGAGCAGTTCTTC. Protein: CSVHLAGVGNEQFF.

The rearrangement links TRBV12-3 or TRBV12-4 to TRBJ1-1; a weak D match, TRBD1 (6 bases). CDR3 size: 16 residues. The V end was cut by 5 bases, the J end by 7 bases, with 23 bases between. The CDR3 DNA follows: TGTGCCAGCAGTGCGCCATCCGGGACACTGCGGGGTGAAGCTTTCTTT. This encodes CASSAPSGTLRGEAFF.

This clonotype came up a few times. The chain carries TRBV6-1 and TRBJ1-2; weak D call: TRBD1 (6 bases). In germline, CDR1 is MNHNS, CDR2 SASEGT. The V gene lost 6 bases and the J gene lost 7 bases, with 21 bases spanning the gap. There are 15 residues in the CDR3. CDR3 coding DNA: TGTGCCAGCAGGCCTCAGGGGTTCGTGTTCACTGGCTACACCTTC. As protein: CASRPQGFVFTGYTF.

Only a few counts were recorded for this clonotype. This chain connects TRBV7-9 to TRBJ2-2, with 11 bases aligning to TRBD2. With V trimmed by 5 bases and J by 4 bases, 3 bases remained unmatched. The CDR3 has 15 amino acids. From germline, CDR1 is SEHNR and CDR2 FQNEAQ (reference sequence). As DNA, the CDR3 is TGTGCCAGCAGCCCCGGGACTAGCGGCACCGGGGAGCTGTTTTTT. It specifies CASSPGTSGTGELFF.

CDR3 sequence reads: CAWTRQGLGPYLYNSPLHF. The DNA of the CDR3 is TGTGCCTGGACTCGCCAGGGATTGGGGCCCTATCTCTATAATTCACCCCTCCACTTT. The chain has TRBV30 and TRBJ1-6, with D possibly TRBD1 on 5 matching bases. Between the trimmed V and J ends, which lost 4 bases and 3 bases, there was a span of 25 bases. This CDR3 contains 19 residues. Germline CDR1 and CDR2: GTSNPN and SVGIG (reference sequence).

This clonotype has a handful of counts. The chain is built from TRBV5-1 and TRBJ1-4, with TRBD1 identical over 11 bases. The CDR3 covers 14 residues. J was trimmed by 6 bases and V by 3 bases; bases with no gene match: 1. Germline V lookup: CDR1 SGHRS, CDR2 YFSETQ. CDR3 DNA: TGCGCCAGCAGCTGGACAGGGGGCCATGAAAAACTGTTTTTT. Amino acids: CASSWTGGHEKLFF.

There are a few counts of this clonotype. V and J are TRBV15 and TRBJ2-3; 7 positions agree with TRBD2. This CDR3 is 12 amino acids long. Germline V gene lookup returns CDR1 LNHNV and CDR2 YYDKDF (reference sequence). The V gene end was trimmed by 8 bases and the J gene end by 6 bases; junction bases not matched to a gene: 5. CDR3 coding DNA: TGTGCCACCGGGGTCGGGAGGGATACGCAGTATTTT. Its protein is CATGVGRDTQYF. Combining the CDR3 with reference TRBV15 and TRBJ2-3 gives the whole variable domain DAMVIQNPRYQVTQFGKPVTLSCSQTLNHNVMYWYQQKSSQAPKLLFHYYDKDFNNEADTPDNFQSRRPNTSFCFLDIRSPGLGDTAMYLCATGVGRDTQYFGPGTRLTVL.

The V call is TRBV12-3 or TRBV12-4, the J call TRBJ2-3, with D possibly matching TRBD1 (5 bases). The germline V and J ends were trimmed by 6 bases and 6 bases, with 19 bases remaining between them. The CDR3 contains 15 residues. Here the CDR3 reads CASRKAGSAEDTQYF. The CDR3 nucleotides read TGTGCCAGCAGGAAGGCAGGGTCGGCCGAGGATACGCAGTATTTT.

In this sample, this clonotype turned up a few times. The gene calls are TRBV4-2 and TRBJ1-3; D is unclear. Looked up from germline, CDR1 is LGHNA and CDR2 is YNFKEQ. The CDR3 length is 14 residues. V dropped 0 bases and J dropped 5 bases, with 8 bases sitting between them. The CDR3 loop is CASSQDIGRNTIYF. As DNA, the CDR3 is TGTGCCAGCAGCCAAGATATCGGGAGAAACACCATATATTTT.